Following are 5 T cell receptor beta chains from one sample sequenced in a study of blood T cell repertoires in COVID-19. TCRdb keeps only in-frame clones here, not all; method: immunoSEQ multiplex PCR. The data hold about 190,000 clones, with 86% observed a single time. The source material was PBMCs or T cells enriched from blood (not recorded which). The receptor set was obtained from a man in his forties with acute COVID-19.

The V call is TRBV5-6, the J call TRBJ1-5, with 9 bases fitting TRBD1. Germline CDR1 reads SGHDT; CDR2 reads YYEEEE. The trim removed 3 bases at V and 12 bases at J, leaving 10 bases unmatched. There are 14 residues in the CDR3. CDR3 loop: CASSYRDRAGLQHF. As DNA, the CDR3 is TGTGCCAGCAGCTACAGGGACAGGGCTGGGCTCCAGCATTTT. The entire variable domain, with the rest obtained from reference TRBV5-6 and TRBJ1-5, is as follows: DAGVTQSPTHLIKTRGQQVTLRCSPKSGHDTVSWYQQALGQGPQFIFQYYEEEERQRGNFPDRFSGHQFPNYSSELNVNALLLGDSALYLCASSYRDRAGLQHFGDGTRLSIL.

The rearrangement uses TRBV7-2 and TRBJ1-3; no clear D gene. Deletions cut 2 bases from V and 0 bases from J, with 17 bases between. Germline CDR1 and CDR2: SGHTA and FQGNSA. The CDR3 is 18 amino acids. Here the CDR3 DNA reads TGTGCCAGCAGCTTAAGGGCGGGGTTGCTGCCCTCTGGAAACACCATATATTTT. Its translation: CASSLRAGLLPSGNTIYF.

V is TRBV7-9 and J is TRBJ2-5; 7 nucleotides match TRBD1. V lost 4 bases, J lost 3 bases, and 8 bases stayed unmatched. Germline V gene lookup returns CDR1 SEHNR and CDR2 FQNEAQ (reference sequence). The CDR3 consists of 15 residues. CDR3 DNA: TGTGCCAGCAGCTATCTACAGGGGTTTGAAGAGACCCAGTACTTC. This codes for CASSYLQGFEETQYF. Supplemented by reference TRBV7-9 and TRBJ2-5, the full variable domain reads DTGVSQNPRHKITKRGQNVTFRCDPISEHNRLYWYRQTLGQGPEFLTYFQNEAQLEKSRLLSDRFSAERPKGSFSTLEIQRTEQGDSAMYLCASSYLQGFEETQYFGPGTRLLVL.

The chain combines TRBV2 with TRBJ2-2; D might be TRBD1 (5 bases). CDR3 length: 14 amino acids. Trimming took 6 bases from V and 6 from J, leaving 14 bases between them. Germline loops: CDR1 SNHLY, CDR2 FYNNEI. The CDR3 spells CASRVDISAGELFF. DNA of the CDR3: TGTGCCAGCAGAGTGGACATTTCCGCCGGGGAGCTGTTTTTT. Using reference TRBV2 and TRBJ2-2 for the parts outside the CDR3, the full variable domain is EPEVTQTPSHQVTQMGQEVILRCVPISNHLYFYWYRQILGQKVEFLVSFYNNEISEKSEIFDDQFSVERPDGSNFTLKIRSTKLEDSAMYFCASRVDISAGELFFGEGSRLTVL.

The rearrangement uses TRBV3-1 (or the pseudogene TRBV3-2) and TRBJ2-5; D remains unclear. Germline V lookup: CDR1 LGHDT, CDR2 YNNKEL (reference sequence). The CDR3 has 13 amino acids. Trimming pared 1 base from V and 3 bases from J, leaving 6 bases between. The CDR3 nucleotides read TGTGCCAGCAGCCAAGGGCAAAAAGAGACCCAGTACTTC. It specifies CASSQGQKETQYF.